One and the same sample provided the 6 T cell receptor beta chains below, sequenced in a study of T cells in women clearing cervical HPV infection. Measured with immunoSEQ multiplex PCR; TCRdb has only the in-frame clones, and not every one. The table for this sample gives fewer than 40,000 clones. Sequenced input: blood buffy coat. Receptors were obtained from a woman between 18 and 70 years old with a cervical HPV16 infection that either progressed to CIN3+ or cleared (not recorded which).

Incomplete CDR3 DNA: TGTGCCTGGAGTCCTGTGACAGGGGCAGAGACC. Its translation: CAWSPVTGAET. The CDR3 in its entirety is CAWSPVTGAETQYF. This chain links TRBV30 with TRBJ2-5; 8 bases match TRBD1. The read is 3 residues too short to cover the CDR3 end, so that end is filled in from the germline J gene. In germline, CDR1 is GTSNPN, CDR2 SVGIG (reference sequence). Trimming cost V 2 bases and J 4 bases; bases outside gene matches: 6. The CDR3 has 14 amino acids.

Comments on this clone: The read ends 3 residues shy of where the CDR3 ends; the end is completed using the germline J gene. The chain carries TRBV9 and TRBJ1-1, with D possibly matching TRBD1 (5 bases). Germline V lookup: CDR1 SGDLS, CDR2 YYNGEE. The CDR3 has 17 residues. V lost 0 bases to trimming and J lost 6 bases, with 21 bases between them. The CDR3 here is CASSVEGQVFYDAEAFF. The DNA read from the CDR3 is TGTGCCAGCAGCGTAGAGGGGCAGGTATTTTATGACGCTGAA.

A note on this clone: The read stops 3 residues short of the end of the CDR3; the missing end is completed from the germline J gene. The V and J genes are TRBV9 and TRBJ1-2; D may be TRBD1 (5 bases). This CDR3 is 12 amino acids long. The V end lost 7 bases, the J end lost 5 bases, and 12 bases lay between the germline ends. From germline, CDR1 is SGDLS and CDR2 YYNGEE. The CDR3 is CASGSGGYGYTF. The CDR3 DNA, read in part, is TGTGCCAGCGGGTCCGGGGGGTATGGC.

On this clone itself: The observed sequence ends 3 residues before the CDR3 terminus, with the missing tail filled in from the germline J gene. The chain carries TRBV6-2 or TRBV6-3 and TRBJ2-1; tentative D call: TRBD1 (6 bases). Trimming shortened V by 2 bases and J by 5 bases, and 7 bases separated the two germline ends. Germline V lookup: CDR1 MNHEY, CDR2 SVGEGT. This CDR3 region has 13 residues. Partial CDR3 DNA: TGTGCCAGCAGTTACCGGGACAACAATGAG. The encoded protein is CASSYRDNNE. The whole CDR3 protein is CASSYRDNNEQFF.

As to this clone: The CDR3 is cut off 3 residues early in the read; its end comes from the germline J gene. This chain connects TRBV29-1 to TRBJ1-1, with D possibly being TRBD1 (5 bases). The CDR3 totals 14 residues. Trimming stripped 2 bases from V and 0 bases from J, with 10 bases between. Germline lookup yields CDR1 SQVTM and CDR2 ANQGSEA. The CDR3 is CSVEQGTMNTEAFF. The part of the CDR3 DNA that was read is TGCAGCGTTGAACAGGGAACCATGAACACTGAA.

Concerning this clone itself: The read falls 3 residues short of the CDR3 end, and the missing part is taken from the germline J gene. The chain carries TRBV12-3 or TRBV12-4 and TRBJ2-2; D uncertain. V was clipped by 2 bases and J by 7 bases, with 8 bases between them. CDR3 length equals 13 residues. The DNA read from the CDR3 is TGTGCCAGCAGTTTAACTAATAGCGGGGAG. It yields the protein CASSLTNSGE. The entire CDR3 is CASSLTNSGELFF.